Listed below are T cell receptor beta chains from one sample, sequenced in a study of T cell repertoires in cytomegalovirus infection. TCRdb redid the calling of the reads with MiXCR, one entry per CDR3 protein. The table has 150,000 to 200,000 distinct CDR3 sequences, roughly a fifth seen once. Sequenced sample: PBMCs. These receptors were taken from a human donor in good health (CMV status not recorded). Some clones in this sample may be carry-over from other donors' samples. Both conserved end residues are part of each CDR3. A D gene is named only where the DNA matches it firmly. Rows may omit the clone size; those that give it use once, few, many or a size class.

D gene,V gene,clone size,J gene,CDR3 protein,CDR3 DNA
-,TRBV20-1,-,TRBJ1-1,CSVKAWNTEAFF,TGCAGTGTAAAGGCATGGAACACTGAAGCTTTCTTT
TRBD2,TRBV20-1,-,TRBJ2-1,CSARSGSGSSYNEQFF,TGCAGTGCTAGGTCTGGTAGCGGGAGCTCCTACAATGAGCAGTTCTTC
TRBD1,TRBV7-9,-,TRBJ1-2,CASSDSQTGAFYGYTF,TGTGCCAGCAGCGATTCGCAGACAGGGGCATTCTATGGCTACACCTTC
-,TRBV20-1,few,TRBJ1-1,CSARDQGRNTEAFF,TGCAGTGCTAGAGATCAGGGCAGGAACACTGAAGCTTTCTTT
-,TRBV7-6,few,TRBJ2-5,CASSLRGTGQETQYF,TGTGCCAGCAGCTTACGGGGTACTGGCCAAGAGACCCAGTACTTC
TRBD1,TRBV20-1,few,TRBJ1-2,CSAREDRGYYGYTF,TGCAGTGCTAGAGAAGACAGGGGCTATTATGGCTACACCTTC
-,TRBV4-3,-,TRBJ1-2,CASSQDALGAAGYTF,TGCGCCAGCAGCCAAGACGCCTTGGGGGCGGCTGGCTACACCTTC
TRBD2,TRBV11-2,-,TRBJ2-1,CASSLEASGNEQFF,TGTGCCAGCAGCTTAGAAGCTAGCGGAAATGAGCAGTTCTTC
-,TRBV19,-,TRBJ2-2,CAGRGEVTGELFF,TGTGCCGGCCGCGGGGAAGTCACCGGGGAGCTGTTTTTT
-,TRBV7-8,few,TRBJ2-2,CASSLRSSGGGNTGELFF,TGTGCCAGCAGCTTACGGTCTAGCGGAGGGGGTAACACCGGGGAGCTGTTTTTT
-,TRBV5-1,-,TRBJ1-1,CASSPGHLNTEAFF,TGCGCCAGCAGCCCGGGACACTTGAACACTGAAGCTTTCTTT
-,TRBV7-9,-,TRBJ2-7,CASSSSKGDEQYF,TGTGCCAGCAGCTCCTCGAAGGGAGACGAGCAGTACTTC
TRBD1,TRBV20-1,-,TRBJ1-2,CSAKKTGGNYGYTF,TGCAGTGCTAAAAAAACAGGGGGCAACTATGGCTACACCTTC
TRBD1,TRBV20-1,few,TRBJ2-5,CSARTQGSGETQYF,TGCAGTGCTAGAACACAGGGGAGCGGAGAGACCCAGTACTTC
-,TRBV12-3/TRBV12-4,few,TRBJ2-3,CASSWIQGSTDTQYF,TGTGCCAGCAGTTGGATCCAGGGGAGCACAGATACGCAGTATTTT
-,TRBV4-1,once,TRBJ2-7,CASSTIPGGWDEQYF,TGCGCCAGCAGCACTATCCCCGGGGGCTGGGACGAGCAGTACTTC
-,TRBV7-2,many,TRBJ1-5,CASSALINQPQHF,TGTGCCAGCAGCGCACTCATTAATCAGCCCCAGCATTTT
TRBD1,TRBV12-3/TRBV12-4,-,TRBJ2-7,CASSNTGGAQYF,TGTGCCAGCAGCAATACAGGGGGCGCGCAGTACTTC
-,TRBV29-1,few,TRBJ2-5,CSVAAIGGAGGETQYF,TGCAGCGTCGCTGCCATTGGAGGGGCGGGCGGAGAGACCCAGTACTTC
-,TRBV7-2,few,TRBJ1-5,CASSARTGANQPQHF,TGTGCCAGCAGCGCGCGCACGGGCGCAAATCAGCCCCAGCATTTT
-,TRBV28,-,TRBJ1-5,CASSRNKYSNQPQHF,TGTGCCAGCAGTCGAAATAAGTATAGCAATCAGCCCCAGCATTTT
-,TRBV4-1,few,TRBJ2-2,CARRGRGIFTGELFF,TGCGCCAGGCGGGGCAGAGGGATCTTCACCGGGGAGCTGTTTTTT
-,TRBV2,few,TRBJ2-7,CASSWDIGAYEQYF,TGTGCCAGCAGTTGGGACATCGGCGCCTACGAGCAGTACTTC
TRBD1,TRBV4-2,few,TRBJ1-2,CASSQVRGQGDEGYTF,TGTGCCAGCAGCCAAGTTCGCGGACAGGGCGATGAGGGCTACACCTTC
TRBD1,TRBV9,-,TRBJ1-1,CASTPKDRLGTEAFF,TGTGCCAGCACCCCCAAGGACAGGCTAGGGACTGAAGCTTTCTTT
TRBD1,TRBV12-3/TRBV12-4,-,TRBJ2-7,CASSVLWGQGSYEQYF,TGTGCCAGCAGTGTCCTTTGGGGACAGGGCTCCTACGAGCAGTACTTC
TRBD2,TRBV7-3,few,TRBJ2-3,CASSQGLALSTDTQYF,TGTGCCAGCAGCCAGGGACTAGCGCTTAGCACAGATACGCAGTATTTT
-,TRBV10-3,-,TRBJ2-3,CAITSHTDTQYF,TGTGCCATCACATCCCACACAGATACGCAGTATTTT
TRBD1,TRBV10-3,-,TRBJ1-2,CAISESTGQGSGYTF,TGTGCCATCAGTGAGTCGACAGGACAGGGGAGTGGCTACACCTTC
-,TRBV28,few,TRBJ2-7,CASSPGIGPNYEQYF,TGTGCCAGCAGTCCTGGGATCGGGCCAAACTACGAGCAGTACTTC
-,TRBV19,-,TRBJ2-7,CASNQDPGSYEQYF,TGTGCCAGTAATCAGGACCCGGGGTCCTACGAGCAGTACTTC
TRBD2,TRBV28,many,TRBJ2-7,CASTNSGGSYEQYF,TGTGCCAGCACTAATAGCGGGGGCTCCTACGAGCAGTACTTC